The 5 T cell receptor beta chains below come from one sample, sequenced in a study of T cell responses to AZD1222 COVID-19 vaccine. The protocol was immunoSEQ multiplex PCR, while the TCRdb copy is restricted to in-frame clones and leaves out a portion. This repertoire shows some 89,000 clones, 90% found once; its top ten account for around 3%. This material consisted of peripheral blood, taken on day 0 of AZD1222 vaccination. The receptor source for this set is an adult in good health.

The genes are TRBV5-4 and TRBJ2-2, with 10 nucleotides matching TRBD1. Germline CDR1 is SGHNT and CDR2 is YYREEE (reference sequence). This CDR3 is 15 amino acids long. Germline trimming cut 0 bases from V and 7 bases from J; bases unmatched to any gene: 3. DNA of the CDR3: TGTGCCAGCAGCTTGGCGGGACAGGGGATCGGGGAGCTGTTTTTT. Its translation is CASSLAGQGIGELFF.

The chain links TRBV5-6 to TRBJ1-4; no clear D. V shed 0 bases and J shed 11 bases, with 14 bases lying between them. The CDR3 length is 14 residues. The germline gives CDR1 SGHDT, CDR2 YYEEEE. The CDR3 DNA is TGTGCCAGCAGCTTGGCGGTGGCGGTTAGCAAACTGTTTTTT. Residues: CASSLAVAVSKLFF.

The V and J genes are TRBV13 and TRBJ2-7; TRBD2 matches 8 bases. The length of the CDR3 is 14 residues. Per germline, CDR1 PRHDT and CDR2 FYEKMQ (reference sequence). V dropped 5 bases and J dropped 3; count of bases not matched to a gene: 6. As DNA, the CDR3 is TGTGCCAGCAGCCCCGTTAGCGGGAACTACGAGCAGTACTTC. Translating gives CASSPVSGNYEQYF.

On this clone: Different DNA sequences within this sample yield the same CDR3. The rearrangement links TRBV6-5 to TRBJ1-6; D is uncertain. CDR3 size: 13 residues. V was trimmed by 5 bases and J by 7 bases, leaving 9 bases between them. Germline-derived CDR1 and CDR2 are MNHEY and SVGAGI. The chain's CDR3 is CASSSGRNSPLHF. As DNA, the CDR3 is TGTGCCAGCAGTAGCGGTCGGAATTCACCCCTCCACTTT.

CDR3 coding DNA: TGCGCCAGCAGCTCCGGGTCGGCTGGGGCCAACGTCCTGACTTTC. Amino acid sequence: CASSSGSAGANVLTF. This chain joins TRBV10-1 and TRBJ2-6; D remains ambiguous. CDR1 is WNHNN, CDR2 SYGVQD, per germline (reference sequence). V was trimmed by 6 bases and J by 2 bases, leaving 11 bases between them. The CDR3 spans 15 residues.